This TCR beta chain stems from a study of early T cells in non-severe SARS-CoV-2 infection (TCRdb year 2021). Describing the broader study: Because TCR sequencing relied on bulk RNA taken from unsorted whole blood, pairing of alpha and beta chains was not possible. General conclusions and limits of the study: VDJdb matching was skewed toward anti-spike CD8 responses and likely underestimated virus-specific expansions by missing private and CD4 specificities.

This clonotype occurred a few times. The clone's antigen remains unknown. No much larger clone exists at a distance of one base, and base qualities are not known. Set within a cohort of healthcare workers in London, UK, this nested case-control study involved weekly PCR testing of nasopharyngeal swabs along with blood sampling. Healthcare workers were recruited between 23 and 31 March 2020, during the week of the UK lockdown, and were followed weekly for up to roughly 16 weeks. Ends trimmed: V by 5 bases, J by 15 bases; bases unmatched to a gene: 7. From cysteine to phenylalanine, the CDR3 is 13 amino acids long. Just the 39-base CDR3 DNA is kept, in frame starting at base 1. From a lookup of the germline V gene, CDR1 and CDR2 are SGHTA and FQGNSA. The library was built by means of 5' RACE. Sequenced on a NextSeq 500. The TCR library protocol attached unique molecular identifiers to individual cDNA molecules to correct for sequencing error and PCR bias. Both TCR alpha and beta chains were sequenced, and tight co-correlation was observed between alpha and beta sequence abundances in each sample. In the source study's methods: Decombinator V4 was used to annotate the V gene, J gene and CDR3 of the TCR sequences. Expanded TCRs were defined as changing significantly between any two time points under a Poisson model with p below 0.0001. Abundances of TCRs were expressed as counts per million after normalisation to the total number of TCRs sequenced in each sample. MAIT TCRs were defined by TRAV1-2 paired with TRAJ12, TRAJ20 or TRAJ33, and iNKT TCRs by TRAV10 paired with TRAJ18. VDJdb, accessed 1 November 2021, was searched for CMV, EBV and SARS-CoV-2 annotated TCRs, with TCRs annotated for multiple antigens excluded. TCRdb cleaned the public reads at Q25 with fastp, built clones with MiXCR and kept in-frame beta chains. Rows matching on CDR3 protein sequence are summarized as one entry with the most common DNA and genes. Clone size and V and J calls follow TCRdb, not the original study. The sample records roughly 53,000 distinct CDR3 sequences, more than 10% of which are singletons. The ten largest clones add up to about 2.5% of the sample.

The chain is made from TRBV7-2 and TRBJ2-1; TRBD2 lines up with 13 middle nucleotides. The TCR originated in an adult who was a healthcare worker with PCR-confirmed SARS-CoV-2 infection or an uninfected control (not recorded which). The sequencing here drew on whole blood, taken at baseline. The CDR3 region: CASSPGLAGVLFF. The DNA sequence is given as TGTGCCAGCAGCCCTGGACTAGCGGGAGTTCTGTTCTTC.